This record covers a single T cell receptor beta chain. It has no known antigen specificity. There are no base qualities to consult, and no much larger clone falls within one base. This specimen belongs to a study of cytomegalovirus exposure and HLA in healthy donors (dated by TCRdb to the late 2010s). For context, the study as a whole: An earlier analysis of approximately 590 of the donors reported more than 250 Gb of sequence data and some 100 million unique TCR beta sequences from roughly 180 million T cells. Class I and class II HLA loci were covered by the typing at four-digit resolution. A separate validation cohort of roughly 130 different subjects was used in addition to the roughly 640-subject first cohort. In a later genetic analysis, genome-wide SNP genotypes for about three fifths of the roughly 670 donors were used, and that subset was treated as a discovery cohort. The study profiled the T cell repertoires of more than 500 subjects by immunosequencing and related them to cytomegalovirus serostatus. To study patterns of TCR occurrence, a later analysis re-analyzed previously published TCR beta repertoires from 600 to 750 donors and added high-resolution HLA genotyping. An early release that covered about 600 HLA-typed donors contained 250 to 350 gigabases of sequencing data and tens of millions of unique TCR sequences. The study aimed to test whether signatures of past pathogen exposure could be identified by cataloging public T cell receptors. Every repertoire in the discovery cohort had been generated on one and the same sequencing platform. Of the roughly 400 genotyped donors, less than 90% were placed in the genetic ancestry cluster associated with self-reported Caucasian donors. Rather than using new phenotypic data, the later analysis identified candidate immune exposures from TCR beta sequences and from how often those sequences occurred across donors. An earlier analysis of some 500 of the donors applied high-throughput TCR beta sequencing to assess whether each TCR beta V gene segment acted as functional or pseudogenic. Four or five DR-DQ haplotypes were handled as single units for association and clustering because linkage in the cohort was strong. Typing coverage differed by locus: A, B, C, DRB1 and DQB1 were typed in roughly 629-630 donors, DQA1 in around 500, DPA1 in around 610, and DPB1 in just under 480. High-throughput TCR immunosequencing, statistical association of individual TCRs with disease status, and machine learning were combined to predict cytomegalovirus infection status. Donor age, sex, ethnicity and CMV serostatus were compiled alongside the repertoire data. Among some 400 genotyped donors of the cohort, an average of around 240,000 unique TCR beta nucleotide sequences were sequenced per donor, roughly 20% of them non-productive. The paper as a whole reports these results and caveats: Immune exposure information for the cohort was limited to CMV serostatus. In the study, 150 to 200 TCR beta chains were listed as associated with cytomegalovirus. A later analysis found that most CMV-associated TCR beta chains appeared HLA-restricted, with HLA associations seemingly driven largely by CMV exposure. Specific HLA alleles were associated with 15,000 to 20,000 TCR beta sequences at a false discovery rate of 0.05 in a later analysis. When HLA alleles, especially DR and DQ, strongly co-occurred, attributing TCR associations to individual alleles was difficult. Only TCR beta chains were sequenced in this cohort, and the absence of alpha or paired-chain data limited detectable features. Broadly in line with IMGT annotations, most TCR beta V segments showed up in productive rearrangements about 87% or about 30% of the time in an earlier analysis of 450 to 600 of the donors. Compared with equally common non-associated chains, HLA-associated TCR beta chains in a later analysis were more clonally expanded and had lower generation probabilities. In vitro tests confirmed that three of the cytomegalovirus-associated TCR beta chains recognize cytomegalovirus antigens. Most TCR sequences were seen in very few donors, while some public TCRs were found in many individuals. It was suggested by the authors that the approach could potentially be generalized to other disease states and immunological phenotypes. The 87-base-pair reads could not distinguish some IMGT-functional V segments, including TRBV6-2 and TRBV6-3, so those segments were excluded. According to a later analysis, parvovirus B19, influenza, CMV and Epstein-Barr virus appeared linked to several top co-occurrence clusters. A further reported finding was that TCR beta sequences accurately predicted the HLA-A and HLA-B alleles for most subjects in the first cohort. The classifier was reported to diagnose cytomegalovirus status with high specificity and sensitivity in both the original cohort and the validation cohort. A later analysis found that TCR association rates varied across HLA loci, with DRB1 alleles showing the most associated TCRs and HLA-C alleles the fewest. A later genetic analysis reported fewer N-insertions in productive TCRs among donors in an Asian-associated ancestry cluster than the roughly 700-donor mean. Correlated functional status among segregating V segments might reflect linkage disequilibrium, but an unknown experimental factor could not be ruled out. Presence/absence analyses assumed roughly uniform sequencing depth across donors, an assumption that may not hold. Because HLA typing was unavailable for some donors at each locus, only the typed subset was used in association tests. Fewer than 20 rarely observed V segments, including chromosome 9 orphons, were excluded from the earlier analysis of about 500 of the donors because counts were too low. In a later genetic analysis, a missense DCLRE1C variant was associated with V-gene and J-gene trimming of TCR beta chains, and the association was replicated in an independent cohort. The sequencing pipeline was judged likely to have produced a cluster of highly shared sequence variants as a technical artifact.

The cohort consisted of 666 healthy bone marrow donors. At the time of sampling, all cohort members were nominally healthy, though unrecorded immune exposures were likely present. The donor was CMV seronegative and was included in the group of about 400 seronegative cohort members. Every donor gave a peripheral blood sample, and the peripheral blood mononuclear cells from that sample were used for TCR beta sequencing. The Qiagen DNeasy Blood Extraction Kit was used to extract genomic DNA from the blood cell samples. The library was produced with the immunoSEQ multiplex PCR assay. For the multiplex PCR, a mixture combining 60 forward primers for TCR Vbeta segments and 13 reverse primers for TCR Jbeta segments was used. A multiplex PCR assay on genomic DNA amplified the CDR3 region of rearranged TCR beta genes. On the Illumina HiSeq System, the amplified TCR beta libraries were sequenced as 87-base-pair reads. The study's own analysis went as follows. A later analysis tallied around 82 million unique TCR beta chains across the 700 or so repertoires, and some 10 million of those chains were shared by two or more donors. Raw reads were error-corrected and collapsed into unique sequences by a nearest-neighbor algorithm in which closely related sequences were merged to remove PCR and sequencing errors. CDR3 sequences were aligned to IMGT reference sequences to assign V, D and J gene segments. For a sequence to be retained, at least a six-nucleotide match to both a V gene segment and a J gene segment was required. Rearrangements were classified as productive when the CDR3 lacked stop codons and remained in frame with V and J, and all other rearrangements were classified as non-productive. Following IMGT convention, CDR3 was defined as the stretch from the second conserved V-encoded cysteine to the conserved J-encoded phenylalanine. Sequences without an unambiguous match to a single V gene segment were excluded from the earlier analysis of about 630 of the donors. An earlier analysis of several hundred of the donors classified V segments as functional when productive rearrangements were above 56.7% and as segregating when the standard deviation between donors was above 5%. A statistical classification framework was built for diagnosing cytomegalovirus status from the catalog of TCR beta chain sequences. In a later analysis, V and J genes were assigned by comparing TCR nucleotide sequences against IMGT/GENE-DB human TR gene sequences. A later analysis assigned CDR3 sequences and most-parsimonious VDJ recombination scenarios with the TCRdist pipeline. In a later analysis, every TCR beta chain was defined by the combination of its CDR3 amino acid sequence and its V-gene family, and reads without a unique V-gene family were dropped. As a way to deal with suspected cross-contamination and a sequencing artifact, a later analysis dropped approximately 590 nucleotide sequences that were highly shared and had low generation probability. For each public chain, a later analysis derived a clonal expansion index from normalized ranks of inferred template counts within each repertoire. In a later analysis, generation probabilities were computed with a VDJ recombination model fitted to out-of-frame rearrangements, and the resulting probabilities were checked against IGoR. In a later analysis, hypergeometric tests were used to score TCR-TCR, TCR-HLA and TCR-CMV co-occurrence, with a repertoire-size bias correction applied to TCR pairs. To estimate false discovery rates, a later analysis permuted the HLA or CMV assignments 20 times. In a later analysis, co-occurring TCRs were grouped using DBSCAN, and TCRdist sequence similarity was added for clustering within HLA-allele-positive subsets. Repertoires with fewer than 30,000 or more than 120,000 public chains were left out of co-occurrence clustering, as were five repertoires with anomalous nucleotide sharing. This is the immuneACCESS table as TCRdb keeps it, with only in-frame sequences that have V and J called. A part of the clones is gone; compared with another copy, unresolved V genes explain less than half, and the rest is unexplained. That table furnishes V, J and clone size, whereas the DNA furnished D and trimming. The sample includes 150,000 to 200,000 clones, with around nine tenths observed a single time. Approximately 1.7% of the sample is in the top ten clones.

Cut back by 7 bases and 4 bases, the V and J ends lie 13 bases apart. From a lookup of the germline V gene, CDR1 and CDR2 are SQVTM and ANQGSEA. From the cysteine up to the phenylalanine, the CDR3 has a length of 12 residues. Only the CDR3 DNA stays, 36 bases, in frame from base 1. Sequenced sample: PBMCs. The clonotype was recovered from a woman younger than 35 in good health and CMV-seronegative. The chain joins TRBV29-1 to TRBJ1-2, and perhaps TRBD1 as D gene, on 6 matching bases. The sequenced DNA: TGCAGCGCTACCCGAGGGGGCTATGGCTACACCTTC. This gives the protein CSATRGGYGYTF. The reference TRBV29-1 and TRBJ1-2 proteins fill in what lies around the CDR3, so the full variable domain reads SAVISQKPSRDICQRGTSLTIQCQVDSQVTMMFWYRQQPGQSLTLIATANQGSEATYESGFVIDKFPISRPNLTFSTLTVSNMSPEDSSIYLCSATRGGYGYTFGSGTRLTVV.